The sequence of this T cell receptor beta chain was determined in a study of T cells in Graves' hyperthyroidism and ophthalmopathy. Study summary: Peripheral blood specimens were obtained at initial diagnosis, prior to any treatment.

Amplification targeted TCR beta CDR3 regions from RNA transcripts. Researchers ran a first-round RT-PCR on the TCR CDR3 using the HTBI primer set. TCRdb independently ran MiXCR on the multiplex PCR reads; one entry per CDR3 protein. The sample records roughly 700,000 distinct CDR3 sequences, 12% to 15% being singletons. The PBMCs were sourced from fresh peripheral blood (approximately 10 ml). This clonotype showed up many times. The germline V gene has CDR1 GTSNPN and CDR2 SVGIG (reference sequence). Losses at the gene ends were 0 bases for V and 3 bases for J; bases not matched to a gene: 4. The CDR3 length is 14 residues.

This clonotype was obtained from a woman between 18 and 30 years old with Graves' hyperthyroidism. The chain joins TRBV30 to TRBJ1-1, with TRBD1 identical over 7 bases. The sample was blood. The CDR3, as DNA: TGTGCCTGGAGTGTAAGGACAGGTTACACTGAAGCTTTCTTT. The encoded protein is CAWSVRTGYTEAFF.